One sample yielded the 19 T cell receptor beta chains listed below, sequenced in a study of blood T cell repertoires in COVID-19. Repertoires were generated with immunoSEQ multiplex PCR, while TCRdb's copy carries only in-frame clones and drops some. The sample has 160,000 or so clones; 80% are singletons. The material sequenced was PBMCs or T cells enriched from blood (not recorded which). Receptor source: a woman aged 60-75 years who had recovered from COVID-19.

The CDR3 is CASSRARVNYGYTF. The CDR3 coding sequence is TGTGCCAGCAGCCGAGCTCGGGTTAACTATGGCTACACCTTC. The rearrangement uses TRBV14 and TRBJ1-2; D unresolved. There are 14 residues in the CDR3. Germline assignment: CDR1 SGHDN and CDR2 FVKESK. The V end was cut by 4 bases, the J end by 1 base, with 10 bases between. The entire variable domain, with the rest obtained from reference TRBV14 and TRBJ1-2, is as follows: EAGVTQFPSHSVIEKGQTVTLRCDPISGHDNLYWYRRVMGKEIKFLLHFVKESKQDESGMPNNRFLAERTGGTYSTLKVQPAELEDSGVYFCASSRARVNYGYTFGSGTRLTVV.

This sequence joins TRBV30 and TRBJ2-2, with 9 bases that match TRBD1. Germline trimming cut 5 bases from V and 0 bases from J; bases unmatched to any gene: 7. This CDR3 has 16 amino acids. Germline V lookup: CDR1 GTSNPN, CDR2 SVGIG (reference sequence). The CDR3 reads CAWLPWTGANTGELFF. CDR3 DNA: TGTGCCTGGCTCCCGTGGACAGGGGCGAACACCGGGGAGCTGTTTTTT.

The J gene is TRBJ2-5, the V gene TRBV5-1; 7 nucleotides match TRBD1. Germline V gives CDR1 SGHRS, CDR2 YFSETQ. The ends lost 4 bases at V and 5 bases at J; junction bases unmatched: 11. The CDR3 is 15 residues long. CDR3 coding DNA: TGCGCCAGCAGCGCCCTAGGGACAGTTGGGGAGACCCAGTACTTC. Protein product: CASSALGTVGETQYF.

The chain joins TRBV12-3 or TRBV12-4 to TRBJ1-1; TRBD1 might be the D (5 bases). Between the trimmed V and J ends, which lost 6 bases and 5 bases, there was a span of 13 bases. This CDR3 is 13 amino acids long. CDR3 residues: CASRTGGGTEAFF. The CDR3 DNA sequence: TGTGCCAGCAGAACCGGGGGGGGAACTGAAGCTTTCTTT.

This chain links TRBV3-1 (or the pseudogene TRBV3-2) with TRBJ2-5, with 13 bases matching TRBD2. The junction had 3 bases not matched to a gene; V was cut back by 4 bases and J by 4 bases. Germline CDR1 and CDR2: LGHDT and YNNKEL (reference sequence). This CDR3 spans 15 amino acids. The CDR3 DNA sequence: TGTGCCAGCAGCCCGGGGACTAGCGGGGTAGAGACCCAGTACTTC. Translation: CASSPGTSGVETQYF.

This rearrangement joins TRBV24-1 to TRBJ2-5; 11 bases align to TRBD1. The germline V gene has CDR1 KGHDR and CDR2 SFDVKD. V lost 4 bases to trimming and J lost 0 bases; unmatched junction nucleotides: 12. CDR3 length: 19 amino acids. The CDR3 DNA sequence: TGTGCCACCAGTGAAACGGGACAGGGGGAACCCCTGTACCAAGAGACCCAGTACTTC. This translates into CATSETGQGEPLYQETQYF.

On this clone itself: Other DNA sequences from this sample encode an identical CDR3 as well. The chain recombines TRBV6-5 with TRBJ2-2; no reliable D call. The germline CDR1 and CDR2 sequences are MNHEY and SVGAGI. CDR3 length: 15 residues. Trimming cost V 0 bases and J 2 bases, with 7 bases left between them. The CDR3 nucleotides are TGTGCCAGCAGTTACTCCCGGGTAAACACCGGGGAGCTGTTTTTT. Its translation is CASSYSRVNTGELFF.

The V and J genes are TRBV5-4 and TRBJ1-3; TRBD1 might be the D (6 bases). Trimming left V 4 bases short and J 3 bases short, with 11 bases between. The V gene's germline CDR1 is SGHNT and CDR2 YYREEE (reference sequence). This CDR3 is built from 14 residues. CDR3 amino acids: CASSPGQNGNTIYF. CDR3 bases: TGTGCCAGCAGCCCGGGACAAAATGGAAACACCATATATTTT.

This clone was seen only a few times. V and J are TRBV7-2 and TRBJ2-7, with 7 positions matching TRBD1. The V and J ends lost 5 bases and 2 bases, in that order; junction bases with no gene match: 12. The CDR3 runs to 16 residues. Per the germline V gene, CDR1 is SGHTA and CDR2 is FQGNSA. CDR3 in amino acids: CASSNHPQGRTYEQYF. CDR3 DNA sequence: TGTGCCAGCAGCAACCACCCACAGGGGAGAACCTACGAGCAGTACTTC.

The gene calls are TRBV29-1 and TRBJ1-5; D may be TRBD1 (6 bases). Trimming took off 7 bases at V and 2 bases at J, with 30 bases between the two ends. Germline CDR1 is SQVTM and CDR2 is ANQGSEA. There are 19 residues in the CDR3. Written as DNA, the CDR3 is TGCAGCGCAAATCGCCCCGGACAGTCCCTGCCTTTTGGCAATCAGCCCCAGCATTTT. It codes for CSANRPGQSLPFGNQPQHF.

This chain joins TRBV4-1 and TRBJ1-2; 8 nucleotides line up with TRBD1. The germline CDR1 and CDR2 sequences are MGHRA and YSYEKL. This CDR3 region has 18 residues. The J segment lost 5 bases and the V segment lost 0 bases, leaving 14 bases of the junction unmatched. As DNA, the CDR3 is TGCGCCAGCAGCCAAGACCCTGGACAGGGCGTAATTCTATATGGCTACACCTTC. Protein sequence: CASSQDPGQGVILYGYTF.

This chain links TRBV6-5 with TRBJ2-7; 8 positions agree with TRBD1. Germline V CDR1 and CDR2: MNHEY, SVGAGI. J was trimmed by 3 bases and V by 6 bases; bases with no gene match: 4. The CDR3 length is 13 residues. CDR3 sequence reads: CASRRTGLYEQYF. CDR3 coding DNA: TGTGCCAGCAGGCGGACAGGGCTCTACGAGCAGTACTTC.

The gene calls are TRBV6-5 and TRBJ2-3; 13 bases are a match to TRBD2. The germline CDR1 and CDR2 sequences are MNHEY and SVGAGI. This CDR3 has 14 residues. V shed 6 bases and J 5 bases; nucleotides not matched to a gene: 2. The CDR3 bases are TGTGCCAGCAGAACTAGCGGGGGGGGAGATACGCAGTATTTT. Translating it yields CASRTSGGGDTQYF.

The CDR3 here is CATGSGANTDTQYF. CDR3 sequence (DNA): TGTGCCACCGGCAGCGGGGCGAACACAGATACGCAGTATTTT. This chain uses TRBV24-1 with TRBJ2-3; TRBD2 agrees at 7 bases. The J segment lost 2 bases and the V segment lost 9 bases, leaving 7 bases of the junction unmatched. The CDR3 consists of 14 residues. From germline, CDR1 is KGHDR and CDR2 SFDVKD.

The chain has TRBV5-4 and TRBJ2-5; TRBD2 is a possible D gene (5 bases). There are 13 residues in the CDR3. From germline, CDR1 is SGHNT and CDR2 YYREEE (reference sequence). Trimming stripped 4 bases from V and 4 bases from J, with 11 bases between. The CDR3 region has the DNA TGTGCCAGCAGCCCGGACCGGGGAGAGACCCAGTACTTC. The encoded protein is CASSPDRGETQYF.

This clone was picked up a small number of times. The chain joins TRBV5-5 to TRBJ2-3, with D possibly TRBD2 on 6 matching bases. Per the germline V gene, CDR1 is SGHKS and CDR2 is YYEKEE (reference sequence). Trimming left V 4 bases short and J 3 bases short, with 21 bases between. CDR3 length: 17 amino acids. The CDR3 nucleotides are TGTGCCAGCAGCGACTTCGTGGGAGGAAGTGCGACAGATACGCAGTATTTT. Translated: CASSDFVGGSATDTQYF.

The chain links TRBV18 to TRBJ2-7, with 12 bases matching TRBD1. The V gene end was trimmed by 6 bases and the J gene end by 6 bases; junction bases not matched to a gene: 3. Germline V CDR1 and CDR2: KGHSH, LQKENI. This CDR3 has 13 amino acids. In nucleotides, the CDR3 is TGTGCCAGCTCTTCGGGACAGGGGGCCGAGCAGTACTTC. Amino acid sequence: CASSSGQGAEQYF.

The rearrangement joins TRBV5-3 to TRBJ1-2; D uncertain. TRBV5-3 is annotated as an ORF whose role is uncertain. The CDR3 is 13 residues long. Trimming cost V 1 base and J 2 bases, with 6 bases left between them. The CDR3 sequence is CARSLRRNYGYTF. The CDR3 DNA reads as TGTGCCAGAAGCTTGAGGAGAAACTATGGCTACACCTTC.

The J gene is TRBJ1-1, the V gene TRBV2; TRBD1 matches 7 bases. The ends lost 4 bases at V and 1 base at J; junction bases unmatched: 3. The CDR3 sequence is 14 residues long. CDR1 and CDR2 from the germline V gene are SNHLY and FYNNEI. For the CDR3, the DNA is TGTGCCAGCAGTGGGGACAGTTGGAACACTGAAGCTTTCTTT. Its protein product is CASSGDSWNTEAFF.